The 20 T cell receptor beta chains below were found in one sample sequenced in a study of T cell repertoires in cytomegalovirus infection. TCRdb reprocessed the reads via MiXCR and lists one record per CDR3 protein. The sample records 400,000 to 550,000 distinct CDR3 sequences, about 11% being singletons. Sequencing input: PBMCs. Receptors originate from a human donor in good health (CMV status not recorded). Some clones in this sample may be carry-over from other donors' samples.

This clonotype was detected a few times. CDR3 region: CAIGSSGTGELFF. CDR3 DNA sequence: TGTGCCATCGGGTCTAGCGGGACCGGGGAGCTGTTTTTT. The chain links TRBV10-3 to TRBJ2-2, with 8 bases lining up with TRBD2. Per the germline V gene, CDR1 is ENHRY and CDR2 is SYGVKD. This CDR3 has 13 residues. V lost 8 bases, J lost 5 bases, and 4 bases stayed unmatched.

Ten or more counts support this clonotype. CDR3 coding DNA: TGTGCCAGCAGCTCCGAGGGTTATTTATCCTACGAGCAGTACTTC. This gives the protein CASSSEGYLSYEQYF. The genes are TRBV7-2 and TRBJ2-7, with TRBD2 as a possible D gene (5 bases). Germline-derived CDR1 and CDR2 are SGHTA and FQGNSA. Trimming stripped 4 bases from V and 1 base from J, with 14 bases between. CDR3 length equals 15 residues.

This clonotype was counted at least ten times. The CDR3 reads CASSLVSGRAIYIFNEQFF. For the CDR3, the DNA is TGTGCCAGCAGCTTAGTTAGCGGGAGGGCCATTTACATCTTCAATGAGCAGTTCTTC. The chain uses TRBV11-2 and TRBJ2-1, with 11 bases matching TRBD2. V lost 1 base and J lost 6; bases outside the gene matches: 14. The V gene's germline CDR1 is SGHAT and CDR2 FQNNGV. The CDR3 has 19 amino acids.

This clonotype was seen ten or more times. V gene TRBV5-5 combines with J gene TRBJ2-7; D possibly uses TRBD1 or TRBD2 (6 bases each). Germline CDR1 reads SGHKS; CDR2 reads YYEKEE (reference sequence). Trimming shortened V by 4 bases and J by 2 bases, and 13 bases separated the two germline ends. The CDR3 length is 14 residues. The CDR3 reads CASSGPGAAYEQYF. In nucleotides, the CDR3 is TGTGCCAGCAGCGGCCCGGGGGCCGCCTACGAGCAGTACTTC.

V usage is TRBV7-9 and J usage is TRBJ1-1; D perhaps matches TRBD1 (5 bases). Germline CDR1 is SEHNR and CDR2 is FQNEAQ (reference sequence). V shed 4 bases and J shed 1 base, with 13 bases lying between them. The CDR3 is made up of 15 amino acids. CDR3 residues: CASSSPAGQNTEAFF. The CDR3 DNA sequence: TGTGCCAGCAGCTCACCTGCAGGGCAGAACACTGAAGCTTTCTTT.

A few counts support this clonotype. This chain links TRBV7-9 with TRBJ1-5, with D unresolved. The V end was cut by 5 bases, the J end by 3 bases, with 11 bases between. Germline loops: CDR1 SEHNR, CDR2 FQNEAQ (reference sequence). This CDR3 has 14 residues. CDR3 nucleotides: TGTGCCAGCAGCCCACAAGGGAACAATCAGCCCCAGCATTTT. Translating gives CASSPQGNNQPQHF.

This clonotype was observed at least ten times. This rearrangement joins TRBV7-9 to TRBJ2-7; D uncertain. V was cut by 7 bases and J by 2 bases, with 15 bases left in between. The CDR3 extends over 14 amino acids. The germline V gene has CDR1 SEHNR and CDR2 FQNEAQ (reference sequence). CDR3: CASNWRPRAYEQYF. Here the CDR3 DNA reads TGTGCCAGCAACTGGCGGCCCCGCGCCTACGAGCAGTACTTC. Looking up the rest from reference TRBV7-9 and TRBJ2-7 gives the full variable domain: DTGVSQNPRHKITKRGQNVTFRCDPISEHNRLYWYRQTLGQGPEFLTYFQNEAQLEKSRLLSDRFSAERPKGSFSTLEIQRTEQGDSAMYLCASNWRPRAYEQYFGPGTRLTVT.

This clonotype was counted many times. The chain is built from TRBV27 and TRBJ1-6; D ambiguous. CDR1 is MNHEY and CDR2 is SMNVEV in the germline V gene (reference sequence). V shed 6 bases and J shed 13 bases, with 13 bases lying between them. This CDR3 has 12 amino acids. The CDR3 region has the DNA TGTGCCAGCAGCCCAGGCGGGGATCCCCTCCACTTT. Protein sequence: CASSPGGDPLHF.

In this sample, this clonotype turned up many times. V is TRBV7-9 and J is TRBJ2-5; TRBD2 is a possible D gene (5 bases). From germline, CDR1 is SEHNR and CDR2 FQNEAQ (reference sequence). V lost 2 bases to trimming and J lost 2 bases, with 12 bases between them. The length of the CDR3 is 15 residues. This CDR3 reads CASSLYLARQETQYF. CDR3 coding DNA: TGTGCCAGCAGCTTATACCTAGCCAGACAAGAGACCCAGTACTTC.

There are a few counts of this clonotype. The V and J genes are TRBV6-2 or TRBV6-3 and TRBJ2-3; D may be TRBD1 or TRBD2 (5 bases each). Trimming removed 6 bases at V and 6 bases at J, with 13 bases between. Per germline, CDR1 MNHEY and CDR2 SVGEGT. This CDR3 spans 13 amino acids. In DNA form, the CDR3 reads TGTGCCAGCAGCCGGGGCCCGATCGATACGCAGTATTTT. The encoded protein is CASSRGPIDTQYF.

This clonotype was observed many times. The J gene is TRBJ1-1, the V gene TRBV19, with D possibly being TRBD1 (6 bases). In germline, CDR1 is LNHDA, CDR2 SQIVND (reference sequence). Trimming pared 4 bases from V and 3 bases from J, leaving 12 bases between. The CDR3 has 14 residues. For the CDR3, the DNA is TGTGCCAGTAGTAAAAGGGGGGGGGACACTGAAGCTTTCTTT. Translating it yields CASSKRGGDTEAFF.

This clonotype was counted between two and nine times. This sequence joins TRBV12-3 or TRBV12-4 and TRBJ2-1, with D uncertain. The CDR3 runs to 14 residues. The V end was cut by 7 bases, the J end by 10 bases, with 20 bases between. As DNA, the CDR3 is TGTGCCAGCAATCGGGTCGAGGCCCGCGGCGAGCAGTTCTTC. This codes for CASNRVEARGEQFF.

This clonotype was seen ten or more times. The junction shows a germline mismatch at one end, possibly a read error. CDR3: CASSRDTSTLHF. In DNA form, the CDR3 reads TGTGCCAGCAGTAGGGACACTTCAACCCTCCACTTT. The chain couples TRBV12-3 or TRBV12-4 to TRBJ1-6; D may be TRBD1 (6 bases). The CDR3 is made up of 12 amino acids.

In its sample, this clonotype was seen many times. The chain is built from TRBV6-5 and TRBJ1-6, with a tentative D call TRBD1 (5 bases). Between the trimmed V and J ends, which lost 4 bases and 8 bases, there was a span of 12 bases. CDR3 length: 14 residues. The germline V gene encodes CDR1 MNHEY and CDR2 SVGAGI. The CDR3 loop reads CASSWTSSDSPLHF. DNA of the CDR3: TGTGCCAGCAGTTGGACAAGCTCGGATTCACCCCTCCACTTT.

This clonotype was seen a handful of times. The chain joins TRBV20-1 to TRBJ2-2; tentative D call: TRBD1 (6 bases). The germline V gene encodes CDR1 DFQATT and CDR2 SNEGSKA (reference sequence). This CDR3 is built from 12 residues. V was clipped by 6 bases and J by 3 bases, with 8 bases between them. CDR3 loop: CSARTDTGELFF. The CDR3 nucleotides read TGCAGTGCAAGGACAGACACCGGGGAGCTGTTTTTT.

This clonotype was observed a few times. The J gene is TRBJ2-1, the V gene TRBV20-1; either TRBD1 or TRBD2 may fit D (5 bases each). Germline CDR1 and CDR2: DFQATT and SNEGSKA (reference sequence). The CDR3 spans 14 residues. V was pared by 5 bases and J by 3 bases, with 14 bases between. The DNA of the CDR3 is TGCAGTGCTCTTATCCGGGACCACTACAATGAGCAGTTCTTC. Its protein product is CSALIRDHYNEQFF.

This clonotype was detected a few times. The rearrangement uses TRBV19 and TRBJ1-5, with D uncertain. V lost 5 bases, J lost 14 bases, and 13 bases lay in between. CDR3 length: 11 residues. Germline V gene sequence: CDR1 LNHDA, CDR2 SQIVND (reference sequence). The CDR3 spells CASSAPGGEHF. As DNA, the CDR3 is TGTGCCAGTAGTGCGCCGGGAGGCGAGCATTTT.

This clonotype was recorded many times. This chain joins TRBV4-1 and TRBJ2-1, with D perhaps TRBD1 (5 bases). Deletions cut 5 bases from V and 8 bases from J, with 13 bases between. The CDR3 contains 13 residues. Germline V gene data show CDR1 as MGHRA and CDR2 as YSYEKL. This chain's CDR3 is CASSLPSGHEQFF. The CDR3 region has the DNA TGCGCCAGCAGCTTGCCTTCAGGGCATGAGCAGTTCTTC.

The sample holds a few counts of this clonotype. This chain links TRBV11-2 with TRBJ2-1; maybe TRBD2 (5 bases). From germline, CDR1 is SGHAT and CDR2 FQNNGV. The ends were cut back, 4 bases at V and 9 bases at J, with 13 bases in the middle. The CDR3 is made up of 13 amino acids. The CDR3 bases are TGTGCCAGCAGCTCCCTACTAGTCACTGAGCAGTTCTTC. Residues: CASSSLLVTEQFF.

This clonotype was seen ten or more times. This chain connects TRBV7-2 to TRBJ2-7, with D perhaps assigned TRBD1 or TRBD2 (5 bases each). Trimming took off 4 bases at V and 1 base at J, with 20 bases between the two ends. The CDR3 covers 17 residues. The germline V gene encodes CDR1 SGHTA and CDR2 FQGNSA. Here the CDR3 reads CASSSIWDQSSSYEQYF. DNA of the CDR3: TGTGCCAGCAGCTCAATCTGGGACCAAAGTAGTTCCTACGAGCAGTACTTC. Supplemented by reference TRBV7-2 and TRBJ2-7, the full variable domain reads GAGVSQSPSNKVTEKGKDVELRCDPISGHTALYWYRQSLGQGLEFLIYFQGNSAPDKSGLPSDRFSAERTGGSVSTLTIQRTQQEDSAVYLCASSSIWDQSSSYEQYFGPGTRLTVT.